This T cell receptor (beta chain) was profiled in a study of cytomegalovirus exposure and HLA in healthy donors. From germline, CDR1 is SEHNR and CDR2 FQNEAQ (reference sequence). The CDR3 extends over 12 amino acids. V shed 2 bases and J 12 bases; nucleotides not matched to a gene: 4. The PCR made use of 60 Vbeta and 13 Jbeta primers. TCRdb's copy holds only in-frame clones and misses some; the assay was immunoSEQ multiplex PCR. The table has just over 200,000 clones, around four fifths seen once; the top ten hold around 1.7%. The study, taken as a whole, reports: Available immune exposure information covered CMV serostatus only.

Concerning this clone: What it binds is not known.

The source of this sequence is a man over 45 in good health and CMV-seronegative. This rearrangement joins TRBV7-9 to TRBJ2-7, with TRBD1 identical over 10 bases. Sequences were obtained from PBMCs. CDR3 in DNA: TGTGCCAGCAGCTTATCCGGGACAGGGGCGTACTTC. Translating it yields CASSLSGTGAYF.